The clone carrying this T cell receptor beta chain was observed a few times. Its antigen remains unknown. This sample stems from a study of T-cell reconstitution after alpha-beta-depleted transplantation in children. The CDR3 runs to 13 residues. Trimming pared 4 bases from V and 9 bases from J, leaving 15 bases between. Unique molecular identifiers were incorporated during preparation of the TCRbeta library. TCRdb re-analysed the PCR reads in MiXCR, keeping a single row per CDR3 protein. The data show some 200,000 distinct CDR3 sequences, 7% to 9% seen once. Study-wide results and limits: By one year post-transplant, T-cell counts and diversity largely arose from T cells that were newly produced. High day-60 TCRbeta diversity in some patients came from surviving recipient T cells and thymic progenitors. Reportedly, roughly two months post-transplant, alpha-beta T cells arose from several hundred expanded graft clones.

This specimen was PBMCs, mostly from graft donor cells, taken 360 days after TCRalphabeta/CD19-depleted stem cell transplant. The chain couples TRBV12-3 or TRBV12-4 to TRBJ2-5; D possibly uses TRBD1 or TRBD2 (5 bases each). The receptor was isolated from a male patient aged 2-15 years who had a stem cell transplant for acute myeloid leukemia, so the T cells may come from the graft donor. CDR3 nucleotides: TGTGCCAGCAGTTCTCGGGGCCTGGGGGCCCAGTACTTC. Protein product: CASSSRGLGAQYF.